This T cell receptor beta chain originates from a study of blood T cell repertoires in COVID-19. Looking at the study overall: COVID-19 samples, acute and convalescent, were from the United States, Italy and Spain. Sources were T cells, B-cell-depleted T cells, or PBMCs; the material itself was cDNA or gDNA.

Original data processing: Amplified reference gene primers provided the basis for estimating nucleated cell counts. Profiled with immunoSEQ multiplex PCR; TCRdb holds only in-frame clones, not every one. V, J and clone size reflect that table, while D and trimming were determined from the DNA. The repertoire holds some 150,000 clones, with over 75% as singletons. This sequence was found in a woman in her forties with acute or convalescent COVID-19. Sequencing used peripheral blood.

Written as DNA, the CDR3 is TGTGCCAGCTCATTCCGGGACAGGGGGCTCGAGCAGTACTTC. This sequence encodes CASSFRDRGLEQYF. V gene TRBV18 combines with J gene TRBJ2-7, with 12 bases aligning to TRBD1. V lost 5 bases, J lost 6 bases, and 5 bases stayed unmatched. This CDR3 is 14 amino acids long. Germline-derived CDR1 and CDR2 are KGHSH and LQKENI.